Each of the 14 T cell receptor beta chains below was sequenced from the same sample in a study of monozygotic twins with inflammatory bowel disease (dated by TCRdb to between 2019 and 2020). Preparation of the library involved 5' RACE. The sample was run on an Illumina HiSeq 2500. TCRdb reprocessed the reads and provides one entry for every CDR3 protein sequence; no DNA is given. The table for this sample lists over 130,000 distinct CDR3 sequences. Together, the top ten hold around 2.5% of the sample. The sample was blood. These receptors came from a human donor with ulcerative colitis or Crohn's disease, or a healthy co-twin of an affected twin (not recorded which).

V is TRBV7-6 and J is TRBJ2-7; the D call from TCRdb, TRBD1, cannot be confirmed without DNA. This CDR3 region has 14 residues. Germline lookup yields CDR1 SGHVS and CDR2 FNYEAQ. Here the CDR3 reads CASSSLGGGGEQYF.

V and J are TRBV18 and TRBJ2-7; TCRdb outputs TRBD1, but without DNA this stays unchecked. The CDR3 contains 14 residues. Germline lookup yields CDR1 KGHSH and CDR2 LQKENI. The chain's CDR3 is CASSPSPRAGEQYF.

This chain uses TRBV7-9 with TRBJ1-1; the D call of TRBD1 rests on TCRdb alone, since no DNA is present to check it. Germline CDR1 SEHNR, CDR2 FQNEAQ (reference sequence). There are 14 residues in the CDR3. CDR3 residues: CASSHAGTVIEAFF. Drawing the rest from reference TRBV7-9 and TRBJ1-1, the complete variable domain is DTGVSQNPRHKITKRGQNVTFRCDPISEHNRLYWYRQTLGQGPEFLTYFQNEAQLEKSRLLSDRFSAERPKGSFSTLEIQRTEQGDSAMYLCASSHAGTVIEAFFGQGTRLTVV.

The V and J genes are TRBV12-3 or TRBV12-4 and TRBJ2-7; TCRdb's assignment of TRBD2 cannot be checked, as there is no DNA. This CDR3 is built from 15 residues. The CDR3 is CASSRGLARAYEQYF.

The genes are TRBV18 and TRBJ1-1; TCRdb lists TRBD1, though no DNA is available to test this call. This CDR3 has 19 residues. Germline V gene sequence: CDR1 KGHSH, CDR2 LQKENI. CDR3: CASSPQGTEDLVMNTEAFF. The variable domain in full, with the rest retrieved from reference TRBV18 and TRBJ1-1, is NAGVMQNPRHLVRRRGQEARLRCSPMKGHSHVYWYRQLPEEGLKFMVYLQKENIIDESGMPKERFSAEFPKEGPSILRIQQVVRGDSAAYFCASSPQGTEDLVMNTEAFFGQGTRLTVV.

This rearrangement joins TRBV5-1 to TRBJ2-7. This CDR3 is 13 amino acids long. The germline gives CDR1 SGHRS, CDR2 YFSETQ. CDR3 region: CASRSDSAYEQYF.

The rearrangement links TRBV9 to TRBJ2-2; TCRdb picks TRBD1, but there is no DNA to check that call. The CDR3 extends over 17 amino acids. The germline V gene has CDR1 SGDLS and CDR2 YYNGEE. The chain's CDR3 is CASSVPSGQGKTGELFF.

This sequence joins TRBV12-3 or TRBV12-4 and TRBJ2-7; as DNA is missing, the TRBD1 call by TCRdb cannot be tested. The CDR3 is 13 residues long. This CDR3 reads CASGSGFTYEQYF.

The rearrangement joins TRBV6-1 to TRBJ2-7; the TCRdb D gene call, TRBD2, has no DNA to confirm it. This CDR3 region has 16 residues. From germline, CDR1 is MNHNS and CDR2 SASEGT. The CDR3 spells CASSPTLSPGYYEQYF.

This chain joins TRBV6-2 or TRBV6-3 and TRBJ2-7; as DNA is missing, the TRBD1 call by TCRdb cannot be tested. CDR1 is MNHEY, CDR2 SVGEGT, per germline. CDR3 length: 14 residues. CDR3 sequence: CASNTRVPSREQYF.

V gene TRBV4-3 combines with J gene TRBJ1-4; TCRdb's D gene call, TRBD1, goes unchecked for lack of DNA. The CDR3 consists of 13 residues. Germline lookup yields CDR1 LGHNA and CDR2 YSLEER. CDR3 amino acids: CASSPGPLEKLFF.

The chain is built from TRBV7-2 and TRBJ2-7. CDR3 length: 14 residues. The germline V gene has CDR1 SGHTA and CDR2 FQGNSA. The chain's CDR3 is CASSLSFGVYEQYF.

The gene calls are TRBV25-1 and TRBJ1-1. CDR3 size: 16 residues. CDR1 is MGHDK, CDR2 SYGVNS, per germline. CDR3 region: CASKSVERGRATEAFF.

This rearrangement joins TRBV7-2 to TRBJ1-3. Germline CDR1 SGHTA, CDR2 FQGNSA. This CDR3 spans 14 amino acids. CDR3 sequence: CASSLSRFGNTIYF.